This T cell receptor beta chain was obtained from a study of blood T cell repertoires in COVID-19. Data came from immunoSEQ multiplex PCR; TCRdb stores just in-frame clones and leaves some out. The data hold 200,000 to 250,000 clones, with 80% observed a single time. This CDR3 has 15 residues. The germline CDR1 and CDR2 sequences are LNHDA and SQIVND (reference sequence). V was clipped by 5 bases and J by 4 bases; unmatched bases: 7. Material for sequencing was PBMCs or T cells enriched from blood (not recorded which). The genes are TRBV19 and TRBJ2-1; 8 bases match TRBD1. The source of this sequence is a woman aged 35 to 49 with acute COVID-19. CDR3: CASSSGTGQYNEQFF. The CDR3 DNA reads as TGTGCCAGTAGTTCCGGGACAGGCCAATACAATGAGCAGTTCTTC.